This T cell receptor (beta chain) was found in a study of resident and recirculating memory T cells in vitiligo. About the study: No cells were sorted; samples were homogenized just before genomic DNA extraction.

Clones were read by immunoSEQ multiplex PCR, and TCRdb kept only the in-frame ones, dropping some. Of more than 35,000 clones detected, roughly 91% appear once; the ten largest clones hold 4.5%. Sample: blood. The TCR was taken from a male donor with vitiligo.

This chain's CDR3 is CSVEQGPTEAFF. In nucleotides, the CDR3 is TGCAGCGTTGAACAGGGGCCGACTGAAGCTTTCTTT. This chain joins TRBV29-1 and TRBJ1-1; tentative D call: TRBD1 (6 bases). The CDR3 sequence is 12 residues long. Germline V gene sequence: CDR1 SQVTM, CDR2 ANQGSEA. V shed 2 bases and J shed 5 bases, with 9 bases lying between them. The full variable domain, in which reference TRBV29-1 and TRBJ1-1 provide the parts outside the CDR3, is SAVISQKPSRDICQRGTSLTIQCQVDSQVTMMFWYRQQPGQSLTLIATANQGSEATYESGFVIDKFPISRPNLTFSTLTVSNMSPEDSSIYLCSVEQGPTEAFFGQGTRLTVV.